This T cell receptor (beta chain) comes out of a study of T-cell memory formation after mild COVID-19. Overall study findings and caveats: Pre-infection memory carried some responding clones, suggesting that cross-reactive memory joined.

This clonotype was seen many times. Its matching antigen is unknown. This CDR3 is built from 13 residues. Per germline, CDR1 SGDLS and CDR2 YYNGEE. V was clipped by 0 bases and J by 3 bases, with 4 bases between them. Sample barcodes and UMIs were carried by the TCR alpha and TCR beta cDNA libraries that 5'RACE generated with constant-segment primers. TCRdb independently ran MiXCR on the 5' RACE reads; one entry per CDR3 protein. The data show roughly 340,000 distinct CDR3 sequences, less than 20% seen once. This clonotype was sampled from a man between 18 and 29 years old who had mild COVID-19 (a few samples of this study predate the infection). Cell type and time point are not known. Sequencing used PBMCs or a T cell subset sorted from them (not recorded which). This rearrangement joins TRBV9 to TRBJ2-1; no clear D gene. CDR3 in amino acids: CASSVGDYNEQFF. The CDR3 nucleotides read TGTGCCAGCAGCGTAGGGGACTACAATGAGCAGTTCTTC.